A selection of T cell receptor beta chains follows, all from one sample in a study of T cell repertoires in cytomegalovirus infection. TCRdb reprocessed the reads via MiXCR and lists one record per CDR3 protein. The sample gives about 68,000 distinct CDR3 sequences, roughly 20% of which show up once; 60% to 85% is in the top ten. The antigens for these receptors are not known. The sample was PBMCs, sequenced either directly or after in vitro stimulation (not recorded which). The receptors shown here come from a human donor in good health (CMV status not recorded). Some clones in this sample may be carry-over from other donors' samples. The CDR3 runs from the conserved cysteine through the conserved F or W. D genes are given only for firm matches. For some rows the clone size is stated as once, few or many, or as a class when expanded; others skip it.

TRBV11-2,TRBD2,TRBJ2-1,few,TGTGCCAGCAGCTCGACTAGCGGGAGATCCTACAATGAGCAGTTCTTC,CASSSTSGRSYNEQFF
TRBV7-8,TRBD1,TRBJ1-2,many,TGTGCCAGCAGCTTGAACAGGGGCTTAGACTATGGCTACACCTTC,CASSLNRGLDYGYTF
TRBV20-1,TRBD1,TRBJ2-7,.,TGCAGTGCTAGGAGAGGGCAGGGGGTCTACGAGCAGTACTTC,CSARRGQGVYEQYF
TRBV24-1,.,TRBJ2-2,many,TGTGCCACCAGTGATTTAGCTGACACCGGGGAGCTGTTTTTT,CATSDLADTGELFF
TRBV7-9,TRBD1,TRBJ1-5,many,TGTGCCAGCAGCGGCCGGACAGGGGGCAAAGAGAATCAGCCCCAGCATTTT,CASSGRTGGKENQPQHF
TRBV27,TRBD1,TRBJ1-1,.,TGTGCCAGCAAACCAGGGGGCTACGGGACTGAAGCTTTCTTT,CASKPGGYGTEAFF
TRBV7-2,.,TRBJ1-1,many,TGTGCCAGCAGCTTCCCGCGGGGAGGGTTTGGGAACACTGAAGCTTTCTTT,CASSFPRGGFGNTEAFF
TRBV7-2,TRBD1,TRBJ2-1,many,TGTGCCAGCAGCAACCGACAGGGGGCGGCTGAGCAGTTCTTC,CASSNRQGAAEQFF
TRBV28,.,TRBJ2-7,few,TGTGCCAGCAGAAGGAAGGGAACCAGCTCCTACGAGCAGTACTTC,CASRRKGTSSYEQYF
TRBV2,.,TRBJ2-2,few,TGTGCCAGCAGTCTAAGGGGGGCCCCCGGGGAGCTGTTTTTT,CASSLRGAPGELFF
TRBV20-1,.,TRBJ2-1,.,TGCAGTGTCTCTCAGGGAAATGAGCAGTTCTTC,CSVSQGNEQFF
TRBV12-3/TRBV12-4,.,TRBJ2-1,once,TGTGCCAGCAGTTTTGTATATGAGCAGTTCTTC,CASSFVYEQFF
TRBV6-1,TRBD2,TRBJ2-3,many,TGTGCCAGCAGTCGAACTAGCGGAAGCACAGATACGCAGTATTTT,CASSRTSGSTDTQYF
TRBV6-5,.,TRBJ1-1,.,TGTGCCAGCCGACGGATGGGGAACACTGAAGCTTTCTTT,CASRRMGNTEAFF
TRBV7-2,.,TRBJ2-1,many,TGTGCCAGCAGCTTATTAGGCTACAACATCGTAAATGAGCAGTTCTTC,CASSLLGYNIVNEQFF
TRBV29-1,.,TRBJ1-1,.,TGCAGCGGAAAGAAACCGCAGGGGTTTACTGAAGCTTTCTTT,CSGKKPQGFTEAFF
TRBV12-3/TRBV12-4,TRBD2,TRBJ2-3,.,TGTGCCAGCAGTCCCATACGCTGGGAGGGCGTTGGTTCAGATACGCAGTATTTT,CASSPIRWEGVGSDTQYF
TRBV7-3,TRBD2,TRBJ2-1,many,TGTGCCAGCAGCTTAGGTTCGGCTAGCGGGGGGTACAATGAGCAGTTCTTC,CASSLGSASGGYNEQFF
TRBV7-2,.,TRBJ2-1,many,TGTGCCAGCAGCCCGCGGGGAGATGAGCAGTTCTTC,CASSPRGDEQFF
TRBV12-3/TRBV12-4,TRBD1,TRBJ1-5,many,TGTGCCAGCAGGAAGGGACAGTTTAGCAATCAGCCCCAGCATTTT,CASRKGQFSNQPQHF
TRBV7-6,TRBD2,TRBJ2-1,many,TGTGCCAGCAGTCGACTAGCGGGGACCCTAGGGAATGAGCAGTTCTTC,CASSRLAGTLGNEQFF